Presented here are 8 T cell receptor beta chains from one specimen sequenced in a study of T cell repertoires in aging, cancer and after chemotherapy (dated by TCRdb to between 2019 and 2020). The data were produced on an Illumina MiSeq. Rearranged TRB sequences spanning V, D and J segments were amplified in a multiplex touch-down PCR with a mixed TRB-A/B primer pool. The public sequencing data were trimmed at Q25 with fastp and processed into clonotypes with MiXCR by TCRdb, which kept only in-frame beta chains. Records with the same CDR3 protein are collapsed into one entry carrying the most frequent genes and DNA. This sample comprises 6,500 to 7,500 distinct CDR3 sequences, approximately 49% of them detected only once. Approximately 1.6% of the sample is held by the ten biggest clonotypes. Genomic DNA extracted from peripheral blood, rather than sorted cells or RNA, was used as the source for amplification of TCR beta rearrangements.

The sequencing input was blood. The receptors come from a human donor with a solid tumor.

Details on this clonotype: The junction differs from germline at one of its ends, possibly a read error. This chain links TRBV5-1 with TRBJ1-1; 9 nucleotides align to TRBD1. Germline CDR1 reads SGHRS; CDR2 reads YFSETQ. CDR3 length: 15 amino acids. The CDR3 loop reads CASRLGGQGGTEAFF. The CDR3 DNA reads TGCGCCAGCAGGTTGGGGGGACAGGGTGGTACTGAAGCTTTCTTT.

The chain uses TRBV6-5 and TRBJ1-4; possible D gene TRBD1, 5 bases. CDR1 and CDR2 (germline): MNHEY, SVGAGI. V shed 4 bases and J shed 5 bases, with 14 bases lying between them. This CDR3 has 15 amino acids. This CDR3 is CASSSPGAGNEKLFF. CDR3 coding DNA: TGTGCCAGCAGTTCCCCCGGGGCAGGGAATGAAAAACTGTTTTTT.

The chain combines TRBV12-3 or TRBV12-4 with TRBJ2-4; 7 positions match TRBD2. The junction had 13 bases not matched to a gene; V was cut back by 6 bases and J by 8 bases. The CDR3 extends over 15 amino acids. The CDR3 DNA reads as TGTGCCAGCAGCCCCCCGGGGGAGGGAGTTTACATTCAGTACTTC. Encoded protein: CASSPPGEGVYIQYF.

This clonotype was found a few times. The gene calls are TRBV30 and TRBJ1-1, with TRBD1 as a possible D gene (6 bases). V lost 3 bases to trimming and J lost 0 bases, with 8 bases between them. The CDR3 length is 13 residues. Germline V CDR1 and CDR2: GTSNPN, SVGIG (reference sequence). The CDR3 sequence is CAWSRDMNTEAFF. The CDR3 region has the DNA TGTGCCTGGAGCCGGGACATGAACACTGAAGCTTTCTTT.

Of note for this clonotype: Relative to the germline gene, one junction end is altered; a read error may explain this. The chain uses TRBV5-4 and TRBJ2-2, with TRBD1 identical over 8 bases. Germline loops: CDR1 SGHNT, CDR2 YYREEE (reference sequence). This CDR3 contains 14 residues. CDR3 nucleotides: TGCGCCAGCAGCGGACAGGGTATCACCGGGGAGCTGTTTTTT. It is translated as CASSGQGITGELFF.

V usage is TRBV15 and J usage is TRBJ1-2; D may be TRBD1 (6 bases). V lost 0 bases and J lost 7, with 12 bases in between. The CDR3 runs to 14 residues. Per the germline V gene, CDR1 is LNHNV and CDR2 is YYDKDF (reference sequence). The CDR3 DNA sequence: TGTGCCACCAGCAGAGACCACAGGGAATCTGGCTACACCTTC. Translation: CATSRDHRESGYTF. Based on the CDR3 plus reference TRBV15 and TRBJ1-2, the full variable domain is DAMVIQNPRYQVTQFGKPVTLSCSQTLNHNVMYWYQQKSSQAPKLLFHYYDKDFNNEADTPDNFQSRRPNTSFCFLDIRSPGLGDTAMYLCATSRDHRESGYTFGSGTRLTVV.

This sequence joins TRBV20-1 and TRBJ2-7, with D unresolved. V gave up 7 bases and J gave up 4 bases, with 14 bases separating them. The CDR3 sequence is 12 residues long. The V gene's germline CDR1 is DFQATT and CDR2 SNEGSKA (reference sequence). The CDR3 loop is CSVRPGLYEQYF. In DNA, the CDR3 is TGCAGTGTTCGCCCGGGTTTATACGAGCAGTACTTC.

This clonotype occurred a few times. The chain employs TRBV6-5 and TRBJ1-2, with TRBD1 as a possible D gene (6 bases). The V and J ends lost 2 bases and 4 bases respectively, with 14 bases between them. Germline CDR1 reads MNHEY; CDR2 reads SVGAGI. This CDR3 region has 15 residues. The DNA of the CDR3 is TGTGCCAGCAGTTACACTCCGGGACACTCCTATGGCTACACCTTC. Its protein is CASSYTPGHSYGYTF.